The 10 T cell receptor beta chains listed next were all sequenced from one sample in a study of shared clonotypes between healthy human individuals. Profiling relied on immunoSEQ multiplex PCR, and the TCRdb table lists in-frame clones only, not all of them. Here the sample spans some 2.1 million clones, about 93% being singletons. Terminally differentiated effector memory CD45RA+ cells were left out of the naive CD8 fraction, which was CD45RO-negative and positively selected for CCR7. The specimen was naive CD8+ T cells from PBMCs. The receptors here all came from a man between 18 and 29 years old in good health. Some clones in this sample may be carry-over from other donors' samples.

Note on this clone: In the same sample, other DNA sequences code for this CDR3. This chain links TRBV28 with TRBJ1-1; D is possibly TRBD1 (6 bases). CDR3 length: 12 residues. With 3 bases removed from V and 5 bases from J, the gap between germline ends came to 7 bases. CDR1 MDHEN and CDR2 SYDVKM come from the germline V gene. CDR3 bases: TGTGCCAGCAGTTTCAGGGGTACTGAAGCTTTCTTT. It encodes CASSFRGTEAFF.

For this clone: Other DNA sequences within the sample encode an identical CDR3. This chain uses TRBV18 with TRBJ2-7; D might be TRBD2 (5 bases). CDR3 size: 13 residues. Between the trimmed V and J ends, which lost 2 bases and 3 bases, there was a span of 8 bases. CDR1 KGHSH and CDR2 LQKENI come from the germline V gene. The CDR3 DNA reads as TGTGCCAGCTCACCAGGACGGGACTACGAGCAGTACTTC. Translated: CASSPGRDYEQYF. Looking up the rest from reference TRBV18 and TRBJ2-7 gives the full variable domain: NAGVMQNPRHLVRRRGQEARLRCSPMKGHSHVYWYRQLPEEGLKFMVYLQKENIIDESGMPKERFSAEFPKEGPSILRIQQVVRGDSAAYFCASSPGRDYEQYFGPGTRLTVT.

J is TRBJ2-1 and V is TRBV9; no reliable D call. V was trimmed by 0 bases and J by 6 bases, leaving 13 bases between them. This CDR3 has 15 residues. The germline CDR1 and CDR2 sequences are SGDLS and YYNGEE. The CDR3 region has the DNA TGTGCCAGCAGCGTAGTGGGTAGTTGGGTCAATGAGCAGTTCTTC. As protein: CASSVVGSWVNEQFF. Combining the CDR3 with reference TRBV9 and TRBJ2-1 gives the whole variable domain DSGVTQTPKHLITATGQRVTLRCSPRSGDLSVYWYQQSLDQGLQFLIQYYNGEERAKGNILERFSAQQFPDLHSELNLSSLELGDSALYFCASSVVGSWVNEQFFGPGTRLTVL.

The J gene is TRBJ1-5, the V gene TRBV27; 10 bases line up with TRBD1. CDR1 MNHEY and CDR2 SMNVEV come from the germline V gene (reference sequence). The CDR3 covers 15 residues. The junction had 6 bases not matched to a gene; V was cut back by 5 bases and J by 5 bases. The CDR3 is CASSPRDRGHQPQHF. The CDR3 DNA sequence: TGTGCCAGCAGTCCCCGGGACAGGGGTCATCAGCCCCAGCATTTT.

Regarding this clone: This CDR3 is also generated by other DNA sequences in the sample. CDR3 in DNA: TGTGCCAGCAGCTTCGGGACTGGGCATGGCTACACCTTC. As protein: CASSFGTGHGYTF. V usage is TRBV7-2 and J usage is TRBJ1-2, with D possibly being TRBD1 (5 bases). Trimming cost V 3 bases and J 6 bases, with 11 bases left between them. This CDR3 is 13 amino acids long. Germline V CDR1 and CDR2: SGHTA, FQGNSA.

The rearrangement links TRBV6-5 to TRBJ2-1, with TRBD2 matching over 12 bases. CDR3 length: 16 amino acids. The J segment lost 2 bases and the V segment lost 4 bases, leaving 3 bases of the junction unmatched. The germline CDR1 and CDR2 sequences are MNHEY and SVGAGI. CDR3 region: CASSSASGRAYNEQFF. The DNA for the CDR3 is TGTGCCAGCAGTTCCGCTAGCGGGAGGGCCTACAATGAGCAGTTCTTC.

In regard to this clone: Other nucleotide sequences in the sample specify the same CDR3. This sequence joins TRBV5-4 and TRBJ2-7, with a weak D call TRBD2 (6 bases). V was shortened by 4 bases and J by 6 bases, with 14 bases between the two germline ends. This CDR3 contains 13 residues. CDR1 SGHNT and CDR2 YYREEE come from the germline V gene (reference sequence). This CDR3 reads CASSPGGRLEQYF. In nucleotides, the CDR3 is TGTGCCAGCAGCCCTGGGGGGAGGCTCGAGCAGTACTTC.

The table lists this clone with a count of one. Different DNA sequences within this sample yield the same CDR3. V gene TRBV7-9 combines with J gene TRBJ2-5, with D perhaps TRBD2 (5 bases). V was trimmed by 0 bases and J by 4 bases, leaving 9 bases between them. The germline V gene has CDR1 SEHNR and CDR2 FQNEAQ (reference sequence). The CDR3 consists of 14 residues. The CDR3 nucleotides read TGTGCCAGCAGCTTAGCGGGAGTGGGAGAGACCCAGTACTTC. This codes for CASSLAGVGETQYF.

CDR3: CASSWIGLAEDRDEQFF. DNA of the CDR3: TGTGCCAGCAGTTGGATCGGACTAGCGGAAGACAGGGATGAGCAGTTCTTC. The chain carries TRBV28 and TRBJ2-1; 10 bases agree with TRBD2. Per the germline V gene, CDR1 is MDHEN and CDR2 is SYDVKM. The CDR3 runs 17 residues. J was trimmed by 8 bases and V by 4 bases; bases with no gene match: 14.

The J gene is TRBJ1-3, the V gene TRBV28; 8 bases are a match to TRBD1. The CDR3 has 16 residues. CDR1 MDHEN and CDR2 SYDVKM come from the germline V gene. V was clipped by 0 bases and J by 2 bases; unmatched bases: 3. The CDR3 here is CASSLWRQGTGNTIYF. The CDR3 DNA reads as TGTGCCAGCAGTTTATGGAGACAGGGGACTGGAAACACCATATATTTT.